These 20 T cell receptor beta chains came from one sample sequenced in a study of T cell responses to AZD1222 COVID-19 vaccine (dated by TCRdb to the early 2020s). Libraries were prepared through the immunoSEQ multiplex PCR assay. TCRdb took this table from immuneACCESS and kept in-frame rearrangements with V and J called. Such tables lack part of the clones; where checked against another copy, unresolved V genes explain under half of the gap, and the rest is unexplained. For this sample there are about 110,000 clones; over 80% appear just once. About 7.7% of the sample lies in the top ten. The time point label, as the study defines it: about 28 days (+/-7) after the second vaccine dose. The sample in question was peripheral blood, obtained 28 days after the second AZD1222 dose. These TCRs come from an adult who received the AZD1222 COVID-19 vaccine.

The gene calls are TRBV6-5 and TRBJ1-4; 7 bases line up with TRBD1. Trimming cost V 8 bases and J 5 bases; bases outside gene matches: 8. This CDR3 comprises 14 residues. CDR1 and CDR2 (germline): MNHEY, SVGAGI. The CDR3 reads CASGRQGGNEKLFF. Here the CDR3 DNA reads TGTGCCAGCGGCAGACAGGGTGGGAATGAAAAACTGTTTTTT.

This clone was detected a few times. CDR3 loop: CASSNGLAGGTDTQYF. DNA of the CDR3: TGTGCCAGCAGTAACGGACTAGCGGGAGGGACAGATACGCAGTATTTT. The rearrangement uses TRBV27 and TRBJ2-3; 15 nucleotides match TRBD2. This CDR3 contains 16 residues. The trim removed 5 bases at V and 3 bases at J, leaving 3 bases unmatched. Germline-derived CDR1 and CDR2 are MNHEY and SMNVEV (reference sequence).

The chain is built from TRBV5-4 and TRBJ1-2, with TRBD1 matching 11 bases. Unmatched junction bases numbered 12, after V lost 3 bases and J lost 8 bases. Germline CDR1 reads SGHNT; CDR2 reads YYREEE (reference sequence). The CDR3 loop spans 16 amino acids. CDR3 nucleotides: TGTGCCAGCAGCTCGGGAAACGGACAGGGGGCGCAGGGCTACACCTTC. It is translated as CASSSGNGQGAQGYTF.

Here the CDR3 DNA reads TGTGCCAGCAGTGAGCGAAGCGGGAGTAGGTCAGATACGCAGTATTTT. Translating gives CASSERSGSRSDTQYF. The chain links TRBV6-4 to TRBJ2-3, with 8 nucleotides matching TRBD2. This CDR3 region has 16 residues. V trimming: 3 bases; J trimming: 4 bases; junction bases outside the gene matches: 9. The germline V gene encodes CDR1 MRHNA and CDR2 SNTAGT.

The chain combines TRBV19 with TRBJ1-4, with D possibly being TRBD1 (5 bases). Germline CDR1 LNHDA, CDR2 SQIVND (reference sequence). This CDR3 comprises 14 residues. V was clipped by 3 bases and J by 8 bases, with 13 bases between them. In nucleotides, the CDR3 is TGTGCCAGTAGTATGTCGCTTCCAGGGGAAAAACTGTTTTTT. Its protein product is CASSMSLPGEKLFF.

The chain carries TRBV5-5 and TRBJ1-1, with 10 bases lining up with TRBD1. This CDR3 region has 17 residues. The germline CDR1 and CDR2 sequences are SGHKS and YYEKEE (reference sequence). Unmatched junction bases numbered 10, after V lost 5 bases and J lost 0 bases. CDR3 sequence reads: CASRAGQGVLVNTEAFF. DNA for the CDR3: TGTGCCAGCAGGGCTGGACAGGGGGTTTTAGTGAACACTGAAGCTTTCTTT.

The rearrangement links TRBV4-2 to TRBJ2-1; no reliable D call. V was pared by 0 bases and J by 0 bases, with 9 bases between. Germline CDR1 reads LGHNA; CDR2 reads YNFKEQ. The CDR3 spans 16 residues. DNA of the CDR3: TGTGCCAGCAGCCAAGATGGGCCGTTCTCCTACAATGAGCAGTTCTTC. It encodes CASSQDGPFSYNEQFF.

V gene TRBV6-1 combines with J gene TRBJ2-2, with TRBD2 matching over 9 bases. The CDR3 is 16 residues long. Per germline, CDR1 MNHNS and CDR2 SASEGT. The junction had 6 bases not matched to a gene; V was cut back by 2 bases and J by 5 bases. CDR3 sequence reads: CASSEMSGRLTGELFF. In DNA, the CDR3 is TGTGCCAGCAGTGAAATGAGCGGGAGGTTGACCGGGGAGCTGTTTTTT.

The V and J genes are TRBV7-8 and TRBJ2-1, with D tentatively TRBD1 (8 bases). Per germline, CDR1 SGHVS and CDR2 FQNEAQ. This CDR3 has 15 residues. Trimming took off 5 bases at V and 4 bases at J, with 15 bases between the two ends. CDR3 loop: CASSPGQGGYNEQFF. The DNA for the CDR3 is TGTGCCAGCAGCCCAGGACAGGGAGGGTACAATGAGCAGTTCTTC.

The V call is TRBV5-1, the J call TRBJ2-7; TRBD2 is a possible D gene (5 bases). Trimming took 0 bases from V and 2 from J, leaving 9 bases between them. This CDR3 spans 14 amino acids. Germline lookup yields CDR1 SGHRS and CDR2 YFSETQ. For the CDR3, the DNA is TGCGCCAGCAGCTTGGGTGACGGGACCTACGAGCAGTACTTC. This gives the protein CASSLGDGTYEQYF.

The chain recombines TRBV3-1 (or the pseudogene TRBV3-2) with TRBJ1-2, with 7 positions matching TRBD1. Germline CDR1 reads LGHDT; CDR2 reads YNNKEL (reference sequence). V lost 6 bases and J lost 4; bases outside the gene matches: 2. The CDR3 covers 12 residues. The CDR3 sequence: CASRTGSYGYTF. The CDR3 DNA sequence: TGTGCCAGCAGGACAGGGAGCTATGGCTACACCTTC.

The CDR3, as DNA: TGTGCCAGCATCCTGACAGGGGGAGAGACCCAGTACTTC. Protein: CASILTGGETQYF. The genes are TRBV28 and TRBJ2-5; 9 positions agree with TRBD1. The CDR3 contains 13 residues. Trimming removed 7 bases from V and 4 bases from J; junction bases left unmatched: 4. Germline loops: CDR1 MDHEN, CDR2 SYDVKM. Combining the CDR3 with reference TRBV28 and TRBJ2-5 gives the whole variable domain DVKVTQSSRYLVKRTGEKVFLECVQDMDHENMFWYRQDPGLGLRLIYFSYDVKMKEKGDIPEGYSVSREKKERFSLILESASTNQTSMYLCASILTGGETQYFGPGTRLLVL.

This chain joins TRBV5-6 and TRBJ2-7, with 7 bases that match TRBD1. The germline V gene has CDR1 SGHDT and CDR2 YYEEEE. The CDR3 spans 16 residues. V gave up 1 base and J gave up 2 bases; unmatched junction bases: 9. CDR3 DNA: TGTGCCAGCAGCTTGCCTCTGGGACAGTTAGCCTACGAGCAGTACTTC. Amino acids: CASSLPLGQLAYEQYF.

About this clone: At one of its ends the junction is not consistent with the germline gene, which may arise from a read error. V and J are TRBV6-5 and TRBJ2-7, with TRBD2 matching over 8 bases. The CDR3 runs to 15 residues. CDR1 and CDR2 from the germline V gene are MNHEY and SVGAGI. DNA of the CDR3: TGTGCCAGCAGAGGGACTAGGTCGGTCTCCCACGAGCAGTACTTC. Residues: CASRGTRSVSHEQYF.

This clone turned up a few times. This rearrangement joins TRBV9 to TRBJ2-2, with D maybe TRBD2 (6 bases). CDR1 and CDR2 from the germline V gene are SGDLS and YYNGEE. Trimming removed 4 bases at V and 7 bases at J, with 14 bases between. This CDR3 is built from 14 residues. CDR3: CASSPPIGGGELFF. The CDR3 region has the DNA TGTGCCAGCAGCCCCCCCATCGGGGGCGGGGAGCTGTTTTTT.

The V and J genes are TRBV6-1 and TRBJ1-2; D call uncertain. Germline V gives CDR1 MNHNS, CDR2 SASEGT. Trimming took off 2 bases at V and 4 bases at J, with 11 bases between the two ends. The CDR3 is 14 amino acids. CDR3 sequence (DNA): TGTGCCAGCAGTGAATTGAACCCCCTCTATGGCTACACCTTC. This codes for CASSELNPLYGYTF.

The gene calls are TRBV7-9 and TRBJ1-2; no firm D call. The ends were cut back, 1 base at V and 8 bases at J, with 26 bases in the middle. Germline CDR1 is SEHNR and CDR2 is FQNEAQ (reference sequence). This CDR3 has 18 amino acids. CDR3: CASSLGSGLQAALSGYTF. CDR3 DNA: TGTGCCAGCAGCTTAGGATCGGGCCTCCAGGCCGCTTTGTCAGGCTACACCTTC.

The CDR3 bases are TGCGCCAGCAGCTTGGGAGTTGAGGGAGGGATCCAGTACTTC. It encodes CASSLGVEGGIQYF. The V and J genes are TRBV5-1 and TRBJ2-5; 7 nucleotides line up with TRBD2. Trimming removed 0 bases from V and 10 bases from J; junction bases left unmatched: 9. This CDR3 comprises 14 residues. The germline V gene encodes CDR1 SGHRS and CDR2 YFSETQ.

Only a few counts were recorded for this clone. The chain uses TRBV6-2 or TRBV6-3 and TRBJ2-1, with a possible D match to TRBD1 (5 bases). V was clipped by 2 bases and J by 11 bases, with 13 bases between them. From germline, CDR1 is MNHEY and CDR2 SVGEGT. CDR3 size: 13 residues. In nucleotides, the CDR3 is TGTGCCAGCAGTTACCGATTGGGGCGGCAGCAGTTCTTC. Encoded protein: CASSYRLGRQQFF.

V usage is TRBV5-6 and J usage is TRBJ1-5; D gene uncertain. This CDR3 has 14 residues. The V and J ends lost 4 bases and 2 bases respectively, with 10 bases between them. Germline V gene data show CDR1 as SGHDT and CDR2 as YYEEEE. The CDR3 DNA reads TGTGCCAGCAGCACAACCATCGGCAATCAGCCCCAGCATTTT. Translation: CASSTTIGNQPQHF. Full variable domain (rest looked up from reference TRBV5-6 and TRBJ1-5): DAGVTQSPTHLIKTRGQQVTLRCSPKSGHDTVSWYQQALGQGPQFIFQYYEEEERQRGNFPDRFSGHQFPNYSSELNVNALLLGDSALYLCASSTTIGNQPQHFGDGTRLSIL.